This is a list of T cell receptor beta chains from one sample in a study of beta chain features in type 1 diabetes. Clones were read by immunoSEQ multiplex PCR, and TCRdb kept only the in-frame ones, dropping some. This table holds over 700,000 clones, 17% found once. Input material: naive CD4+ T cells from blood. The receptors were gathered from a woman aged 18-35 years in good health. Both conserved end residues are part of each CDR3. The D gene is left open where the match is weak. Only part of the rows carry a size: once, few, many, or a class if the clone is expanded.

v_gene	abundance	d_gene	j_gene	CDR3aa	CDR3nt
TRBV4-1	-	-	TRBJ2-7	CASSQFLAGPSYEQYF	TGCGCCAGCAGCCAATTCCTCGCCGGGCCCTCCTACGAGCAGTACTTC
TRBV6-5	-	-	TRBJ2-1	CASSLISRVKQFF	TGTGCCAGCAGTTTGATTTCCCGGGTAAAGCAGTTCTTC
TRBV15	few	-	TRBJ2-3	CATSRDLKTDTQYF	TGTGCCACCAGCAGAGATTTGAAGACGGATACGCAGTATTTT
TRBV5-1	once	TRBD2	TRBJ2-1	CASSVTSGTNEQFF	TGCGCCAGCAGCGTCACTAGCGGGACCAATGAGCAGTTCTTC
TRBV7-8	once	TRBD2	TRBJ2-1	CASSFGLAGYNEQFF	TGTGCCAGCAGCTTTGGTCTAGCGGGATACAATGAGCAGTTCTTC
TRBV10-2	-	TRBD2	TRBJ2-3	CASQAGVVDTQYF	TGCGCCAGCCAAGCGGGAGTGGTAGATACGCAGTATTTT
TRBV5-4	few	TRBD2	TRBJ2-3	CASSKTSGRAHTTDTQYF	TGTGCCAGCAGTAAAACTAGCGGGAGGGCCCACACCACAGATACGCAGTATTTT
TRBV19	-	-	TRBJ2-1	CASSIRLAATLYNEQFF	TGTGCCAGTAGTATTCGCTTAGCGGCGACCCTATACAATGAGCAGTTCTTC
TRBV7-2	-	-	TRBJ2-1	CASSLRLAYNNEQFF	TGTGCCAGCAGCTTACGATTGGCCTATAACAATGAGCAGTTCTTC
TRBV7-8	few	-	TRBJ2-7	CASSFGQFYYEQYF	TGTGCCAGCAGCTTCGGACAGTTCTATTACGAGCAGTACTTC
TRBV4-2	-	-	TRBJ2-7	CASSQETRHEQYF	TGTGCCAGCAGCCAGGAGACCCGCCACGAGCAGTACTTC
TRBV4-2	-	TRBD1	TRBJ1-5	CASSREGGQNQPQHF	TGTGCCAGCAGCCGCGAAGGGGGACAGAATCAGCCCCAGCATTTT
TRBV4-3	few	TRBD1	TRBJ2-7	CASSRGQGVSYEQYF	TGCGCCAGCAGCCGTGGACAGGGGGTATCCTACGAGCAGTACTTC
TRBV14	few	TRBD1	TRBJ1-6	CASSQFGTGSNSPLHF	TGTGCCAGCAGCCAATTCGGGACAGGGTCTAATTCACCCCTCCACTTT
TRBV4-2	-	-	TRBJ2-7	CASSPATILSYEQYF	TGTGCCAGCAGCCCCGCGACGATACTCTCCTACGAGCAGTACTTC
TRBV7-9	-	TRBD2	TRBJ2-3	CASSPGLAADTQYF	TGTGCCAGCAGCCCGGGACTAGCAGCAGATACGCAGTATTTT
TRBV7-3	-	TRBD1	TRBJ2-5	CASSSKGTAQETQYF	TGTGCCAGCAGCTCAAAAGGGACAGCCCAAGAGACCCAGTACTTC
TRBV7-3	few	TRBD2	TRBJ2-4	CASSSHIAGETNIQYF	TGTGCCAGCAGCTCGCATATAGCGGGAGAGACAAACATTCAGTACTTC
TRBV28	-	TRBD2	TRBJ2-7	CASSYDFSGSVYEQYF	TGTGCCAGCAGTTACGACTTTAGCGGGAGCGTCTACGAGCAGTACTTC
TRBV4-3	few	TRBD2	TRBJ2-3	CASSQRLAGATDTQYF	TGCGCCAGCAGCCAACGGCTAGCGGGAGCCACAGATACGCAGTATTTT
TRBV6-5	-	TRBD2	TRBJ2-1	CASSYGGTGRNEQFF	TGTGCCAGCAGTTATGGCGGGACCGGGAGGAATGAGCAGTTCTTC
TRBV5-1	-	TRBD1	TRBJ1-5	CASSLGPTGIDQPQHF	TGCGCCAGCAGCTTGGGCCCGACAGGGATCGATCAGCCCCAGCATTTT
TRBV2	few	-	TRBJ2-1	CAKGHSYNEQFF	TGTGCCAAGGGACACTCTTACAATGAGCAGTTCTTC
TRBV5-1	-	-	TRBJ2-1	CASSFHRNEQFF	TGCGCCAGCAGCTTCCATAGAAATGAGCAGTTCTTC
TRBV7-9	few	TRBD1	TRBJ2-7	CASSLAGDSSYEQYF	TGTGCCAGCAGCTTAGCCGGGGACAGCTCCTACGAGCAGTACTTC
TRBV11-2	-	-	TRBJ1-2	CASSTAHSYGYTF	TGTGCCAGCAGCACCGCCCATAGCTATGGCTACACCTTC
TRBV5-1	-	TRBD1	TRBJ2-7	CASSFRGGLYEQYF	TGCGCCAGCAGCTTTAGAGGGGGCCTCTACGAGCAGTACTTC
TRBV9	few	TRBD1	TRBJ1-5	CASSRGQGSNQPQHF	TGTGCCAGCAGCAGGGGACAGGGGAGCAATCAGCCCCAGCATTTT
TRBV20-1	few	-	TRBJ2-1	CSATWNEQFF	TGCAGTGCGACTTGGAATGAGCAGTTCTTC
TRBV28	-	-	TRBJ1-5	CASNNGNQPQHF	TGTGCCAGTAACAATGGCAATCAGCCCCAGCATTTT
TRBV5-4	-	-	TRBJ2-3	CASSLERQGTSTDTQYF	TGTGCCAGCAGCTTGGAGAGGCAGGGAACTAGCACAGATACGCAGTATTTT
TRBV14	few	-	TRBJ2-7	CASSWSPGPTYEQYF	TGTGCCAGCAGCTGGTCCCCGGGGCCTACCTACGAGCAGTACTTC
TRBV9	-	-	TRBJ2-5	CASSVATGSRETQYF	TGTGCCAGCAGCGTAGCCACAGGGTCCCGAGAGACCCAGTACTTC
TRBV19	few	TRBD1	TRBJ2-2	CASSGPGQGTTGELFF	TGTGCCAGTAGTGGGCCGGGACAGGGGACCACCGGGGAGCTGTTTTTT
TRBV7-2	few	-	TRBJ2-4	CASSFAGSKNIQYF	TGTGCCAGCAGCTTTGCAGGATCCAAAAACATTCAGTACTTC
TRBV7-9	few	-	TRBJ2-2	CASSGRKGPQGGTGELFF	TGTGCCAGCAGCGGAAGAAAGGGACCCCAGGGCGGCACCGGGGAGCTGTTTTTT
TRBV7-3	-	TRBD1	TRBJ2-2	CASRDRTNTGELFF	TGTGCCAGCCGGGACAGAACGAACACCGGGGAGCTGTTTTTT
TRBV11-1	few	-	TRBJ2-2	CASSLYGRYTGELFF	TGTGCCAGCAGCTTATACGGCAGATACACCGGGGAGCTGTTTTTT
TRBV10-3	few	TRBD2	TRBJ2-3	CAITTSTTDTQYF	TGTGCCATTACGACTAGCACCACAGATACGCAGTATTTT
TRBV6-5	-	-	TRBJ1-5	CASSLIQGAQPQHF	TGTGCCAGCAGTCTGATCCAAGGCGCTCAGCCCCAGCATTTT
TRBV11-2	-	TRBD1	TRBJ1-1	CASSPRRGLGTEAFF	TGTGCCAGCAGCCCGAGGAGGGGGCTCGGAACTGAAGCTTTCTTT
TRBV29-1	-	-	TRBJ1-1	CSVRFSKREGTLNTEAFF	TGCAGCGTTAGATTTTCGAAGAGGGAAGGGACACTGAACACTGAAGCTTTCTTT
TRBV29-1	-	-	TRBJ2-7	CSASQTTEGGQYF	TGCAGCGCCTCACAGACAACAGAAGGGGGGCAGTACTTC
TRBV7-3	few	-	TRBJ2-1	CASSMTLETEQFF	TGTGCCAGCAGCATGACCTTGGAAACTGAGCAGTTCTTC
TRBV6-5	few	TRBD1	TRBJ2-1	CASSYEGAPYNEQFF	TGTGCCAGCAGTTACGAGGGGGCTCCCTACAATGAGCAGTTCTTC
TRBV2	-	TRBD2	TRBJ2-4	CASRTRRGADLAKNIQYF	TGTGCCAGCAGGACACGGCGGGGGGCTGATTTAGCCAAAAACATTCAGTACTTC
TRBV6-6	-	-	TRBJ2-1	CASSLFEGSYNEQFF	TGTGCCAGCAGTCTTTTCGAAGGCTCCTACAATGAGCAGTTCTTC
TRBV7-2	few	-	TRBJ2-1	CASSSDGGGSYNEQFF	TGTGCCAGCAGCTCAGACGGGGGAGGTTCTTACAATGAGCAGTTCTTC
TRBV6-5	few	-	TRBJ1-5	CASSYSAGSNQPQHF	TGTGCCAGCAGTTATTCCGCTGGAAGCAATCAGCCCCAGCATTTT
TRBV9	-	TRBD2	TRBJ2-5	CASSGNERLAGEETQYF	TGTGCCAGCAGCGGAAACGAAAGACTAGCGGGAGAGGAGACCCAGTACTTC
TRBV19	-	TRBD2	TRBJ2-1	CASSPPGLGHMQFF	TGTGCCAGTAGTCCCCCGGGACTAGGCCATATGCAGTTCTTC
TRBV11-2	-	-	TRBJ2-1	CASSLVLEGTRRNEQFF	TGTGCCAGCAGCTTAGTTCTCGAAGGGACTCGCCGCAATGAGCAGTTCTTC
TRBV13	few	TRBD1	TRBJ2-5	CASSLPRQGVETQYF	TGTGCCAGCAGCTTACCCAGACAGGGTGTGGAGACCCAGTACTTC
TRBV28	-	-	TRBJ2-5	CASSLPDQGRETQYF	TGTGCCAGCAGCCTACCCGACCAGGGTAGGGAGACCCAGTACTTC